This entry is about one TCR beta chain. Its cognate antigen is unknown. A junction end diverges from the germline sequence, so it may reflect a read error. Sequenced by immunoSEQ multiplex PCR; TCRdb stores in-frame clones only, minus some. The sample holds about 1.5 million clones, around 98% seen once. The data belong to a study of shared clonotypes between healthy human individuals. Study details: Each donor had three CD4 naive, three CD4 memory, two CD8 naive and one CD8 memory plate.

The study, taken as a whole, reports: An effect of sequencing depth on clonotype sharing among donors was expected.

Germline lookup yields CDR1 SGHKS and CDR2 YYEKEE (reference sequence). There are 15 residues in the CDR3. V and J are TRBV5-5 and TRBJ2-1, with 9 positions matching TRBD1. This clonotype was obtained from a man aged 30 to 45 in good health. The sequenced sample consisted of naive CD4+ T cells sorted from blood. The subset: CD45RA+ positively selected. This CDR3 is CAGSLAGTGSNEQFF. CDR3 in DNA: TGTGCCGGCAGCTTGGCCGGGACAGGGTCTAATGAGCAGTTCTTC.